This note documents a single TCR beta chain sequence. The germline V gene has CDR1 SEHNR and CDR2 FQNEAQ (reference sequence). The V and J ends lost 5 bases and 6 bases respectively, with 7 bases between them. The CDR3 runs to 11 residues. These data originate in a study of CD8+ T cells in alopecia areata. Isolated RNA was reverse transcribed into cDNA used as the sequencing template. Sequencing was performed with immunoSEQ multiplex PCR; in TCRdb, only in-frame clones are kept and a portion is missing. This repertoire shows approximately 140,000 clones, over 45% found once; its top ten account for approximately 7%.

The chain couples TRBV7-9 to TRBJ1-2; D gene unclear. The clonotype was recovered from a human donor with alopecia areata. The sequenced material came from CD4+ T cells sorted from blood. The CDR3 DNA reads TGTGCCAGCAGCGGACTAGATGGCTACACCTTC. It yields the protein CASSGLDGYTF.